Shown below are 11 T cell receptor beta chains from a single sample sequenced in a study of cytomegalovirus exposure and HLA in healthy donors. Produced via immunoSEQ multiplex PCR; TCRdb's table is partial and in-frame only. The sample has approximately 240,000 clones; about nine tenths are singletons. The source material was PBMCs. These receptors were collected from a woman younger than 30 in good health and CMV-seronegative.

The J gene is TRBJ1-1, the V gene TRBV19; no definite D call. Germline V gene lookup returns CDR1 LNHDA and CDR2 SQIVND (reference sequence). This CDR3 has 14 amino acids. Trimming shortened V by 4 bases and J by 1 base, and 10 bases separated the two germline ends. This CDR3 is CASSKVQTNTEAFF. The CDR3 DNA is TGTGCCAGTAGTAAAGTACAAACGAACACTGAAGCTTTCTTT.

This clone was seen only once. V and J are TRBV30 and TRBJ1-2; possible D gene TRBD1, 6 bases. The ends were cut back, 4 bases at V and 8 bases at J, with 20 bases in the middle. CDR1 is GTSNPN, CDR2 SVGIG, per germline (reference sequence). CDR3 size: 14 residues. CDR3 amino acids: CAWTGGGGGMGYTF. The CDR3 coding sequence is TGTGCCTGGACGGGAGGAGGGGGGGGTATGGGCTACACCTTC.

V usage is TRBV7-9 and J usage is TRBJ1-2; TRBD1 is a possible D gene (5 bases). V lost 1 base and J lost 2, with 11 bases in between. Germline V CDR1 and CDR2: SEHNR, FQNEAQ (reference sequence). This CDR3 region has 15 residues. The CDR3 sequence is CASSLGAGRNYGYTF. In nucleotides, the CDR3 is TGTGCCAGCAGCTTAGGGGCAGGGCGAAACTATGGCTACACCTTC.

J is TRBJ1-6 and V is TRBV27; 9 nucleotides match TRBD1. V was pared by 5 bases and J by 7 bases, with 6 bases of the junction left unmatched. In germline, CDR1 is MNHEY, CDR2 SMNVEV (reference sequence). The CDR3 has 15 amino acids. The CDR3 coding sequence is TGTGCCAGCAGTCCATCCGGGACAGGGAATTCACCCCTCCACTTT. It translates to CASSPSGTGNSPLHF.

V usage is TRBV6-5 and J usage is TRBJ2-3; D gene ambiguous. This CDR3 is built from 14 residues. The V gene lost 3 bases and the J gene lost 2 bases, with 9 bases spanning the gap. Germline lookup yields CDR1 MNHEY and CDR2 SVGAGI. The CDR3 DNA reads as TGTGCCAGCAGTTATTTTCAGGCCACAGATACGCAGTATTTT. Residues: CASSYFQATDTQYF.

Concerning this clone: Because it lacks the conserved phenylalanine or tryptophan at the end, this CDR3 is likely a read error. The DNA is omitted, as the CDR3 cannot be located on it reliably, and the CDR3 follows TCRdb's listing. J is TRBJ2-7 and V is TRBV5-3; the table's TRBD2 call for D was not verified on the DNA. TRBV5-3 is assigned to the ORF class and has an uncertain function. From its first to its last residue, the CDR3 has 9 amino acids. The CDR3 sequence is CARSPRVAP.

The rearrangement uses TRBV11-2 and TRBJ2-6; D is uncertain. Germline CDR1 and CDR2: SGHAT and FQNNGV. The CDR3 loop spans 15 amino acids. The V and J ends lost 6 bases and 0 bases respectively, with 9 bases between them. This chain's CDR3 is CASRLGPSGANVLTF. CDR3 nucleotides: TGTGCCAGCAGACTTGGGCCCTCTGGGGCCAACGTCCTGACTTTC. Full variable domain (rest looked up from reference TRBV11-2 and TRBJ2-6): EAGVAQSPRYKIIEKRQSVAFWCNPISGHATLYWYQQILGQGPKLLIQFQNNGVVDDSQLPKDRFSAERLKGVDSTLKIQPAKLEDSAVYLCASRLGPSGANVLTFGAGSRLTVL.

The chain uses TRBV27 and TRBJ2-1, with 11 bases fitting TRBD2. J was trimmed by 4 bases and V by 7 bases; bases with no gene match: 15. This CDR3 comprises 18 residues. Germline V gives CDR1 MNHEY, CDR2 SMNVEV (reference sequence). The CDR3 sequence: CASTQGLAGGPSYNEQFF. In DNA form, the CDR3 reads TGTGCCAGCACCCAAGGGTTAGCGGGAGGGCCGTCTTACAATGAGCAGTTCTTC.

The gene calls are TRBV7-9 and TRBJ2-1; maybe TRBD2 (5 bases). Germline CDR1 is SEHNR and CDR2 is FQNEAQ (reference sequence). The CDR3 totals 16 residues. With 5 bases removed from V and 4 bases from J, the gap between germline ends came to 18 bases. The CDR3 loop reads CASSTPPSRYYNEQFF. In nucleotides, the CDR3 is TGTGCCAGCAGCACTCCCCCTAGCAGATATTACAATGAGCAGTTCTTC.

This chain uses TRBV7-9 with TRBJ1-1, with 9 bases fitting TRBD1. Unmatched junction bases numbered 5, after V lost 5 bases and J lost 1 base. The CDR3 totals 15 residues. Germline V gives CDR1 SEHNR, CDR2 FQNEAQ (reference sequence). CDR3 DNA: TGTGCCAGCAGCCCAGGGACAGGGCGGAACACTGAAGCTTTCTTT. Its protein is CASSPGTGRNTEAFF.

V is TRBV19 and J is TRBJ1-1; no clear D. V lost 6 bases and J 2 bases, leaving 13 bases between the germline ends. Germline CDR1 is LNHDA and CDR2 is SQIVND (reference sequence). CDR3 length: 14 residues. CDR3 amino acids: CASRGRMANTEAFF. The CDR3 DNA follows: TGTGCCAGTAGGGGGAGGATGGCTAACACTGAAGCTTTCTTT.